This T cell receptor (beta chain) came from a study of beta chain features in type 1 diabetes. Findings and limits, study-wide: Insertion counts at VDJ junctions were lower in type 1 diabetes patients, who also showed more deletions there.

V was clipped by 3 bases and J by 1 base, with 13 bases between them. From germline, CDR1 is MGHDK and CDR2 SYGVNS. The CDR3 length is 16 residues. With regard to this clone: The antigen is undetermined.

Expressed TCRB transcripts got sequenced, as all isolated RNA was reverse transcribed. Roughly 3.4 million reads were obtained on average from naive, central memory and regulatory T cell samples. Using immunoSEQ multiplex PCR, the repertoire was profiled, and TCRdb retains in-frame clones only, with some absent. The repertoire has about 140,000 clones, roughly 9.3% of them found once; the top ten carry about 0.6%. V and J are TRBV25-1 and TRBJ1-5; D uncertain. Material: central memory CD4+ T cells from blood. This clonotype originated in a woman in her thirties or forties in good health. The CDR3 reads CASSDTAGFSNQPQHF. As DNA, the CDR3 is TGTGCCAGCAGTGATACCGCGGGGTTCAGCAATCAGCCCCAGCATTTT.